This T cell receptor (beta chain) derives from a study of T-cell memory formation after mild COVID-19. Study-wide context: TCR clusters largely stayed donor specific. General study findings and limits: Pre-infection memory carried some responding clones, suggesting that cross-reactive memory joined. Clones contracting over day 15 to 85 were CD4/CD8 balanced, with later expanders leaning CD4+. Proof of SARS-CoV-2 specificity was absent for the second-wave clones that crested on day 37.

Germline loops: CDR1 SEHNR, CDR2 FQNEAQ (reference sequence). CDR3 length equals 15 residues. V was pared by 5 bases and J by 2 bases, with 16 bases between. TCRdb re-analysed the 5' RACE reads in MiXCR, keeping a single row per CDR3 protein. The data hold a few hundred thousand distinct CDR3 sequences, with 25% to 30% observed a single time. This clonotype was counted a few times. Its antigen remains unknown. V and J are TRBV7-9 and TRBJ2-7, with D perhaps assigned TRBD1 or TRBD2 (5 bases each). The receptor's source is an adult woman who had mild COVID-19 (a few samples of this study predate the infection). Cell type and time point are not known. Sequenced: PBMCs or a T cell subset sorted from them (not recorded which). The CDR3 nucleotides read TGTGCCAGCAGCAGTTCCCGGGACCATGCCTACGAGCAGTACTTC. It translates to CASSSSRDHAYEQYF.